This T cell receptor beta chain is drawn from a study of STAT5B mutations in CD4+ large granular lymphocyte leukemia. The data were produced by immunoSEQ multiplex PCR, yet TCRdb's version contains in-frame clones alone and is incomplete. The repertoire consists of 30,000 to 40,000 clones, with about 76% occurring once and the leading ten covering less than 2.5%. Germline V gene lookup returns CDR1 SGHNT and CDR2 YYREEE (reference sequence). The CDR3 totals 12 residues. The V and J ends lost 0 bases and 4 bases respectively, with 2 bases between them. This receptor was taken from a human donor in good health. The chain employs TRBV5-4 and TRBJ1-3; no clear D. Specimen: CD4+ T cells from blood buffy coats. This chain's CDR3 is CASSLDGNTIYF. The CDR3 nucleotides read TGTGCCAGCAGCTTGGACGGAAACACCATATATTTT.